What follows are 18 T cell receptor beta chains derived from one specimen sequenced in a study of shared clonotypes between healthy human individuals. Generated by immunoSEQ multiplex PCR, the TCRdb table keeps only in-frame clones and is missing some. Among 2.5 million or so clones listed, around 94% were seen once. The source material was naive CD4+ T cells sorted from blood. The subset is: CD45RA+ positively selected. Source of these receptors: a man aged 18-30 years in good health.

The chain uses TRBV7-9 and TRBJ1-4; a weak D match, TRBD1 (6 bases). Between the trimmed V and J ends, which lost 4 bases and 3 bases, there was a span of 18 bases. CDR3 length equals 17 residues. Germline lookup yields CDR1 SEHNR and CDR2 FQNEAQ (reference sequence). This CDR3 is CASSWGAANPANEKLFF. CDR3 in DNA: TGTGCCAGCAGCTGGGGGGCGGCAAACCCAGCTAATGAAAAACTGTTTTTT.

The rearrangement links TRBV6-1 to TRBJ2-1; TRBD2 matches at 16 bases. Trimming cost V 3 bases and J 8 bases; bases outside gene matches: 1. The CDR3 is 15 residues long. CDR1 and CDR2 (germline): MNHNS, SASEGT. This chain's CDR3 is CASSDGTSGRDEQFF. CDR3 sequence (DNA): TGTGCCAGCAGTGATGGGACTAGCGGGAGGGATGAGCAGTTCTTC.

CDR3 protein: CASRDRVSTLHF. The CDR3 DNA reads as TGTGCCAGCAGGGACAGGGTTAGCACCCTCCACTTT. V and J are TRBV28 and TRBJ1-6, with 8 positions matching TRBD1. The junction had 6 bases not matched to a gene; V was cut back by 6 bases and J by 14 bases. CDR1 MDHEN and CDR2 SYDVKM come from the germline V gene. CDR3 length: 12 amino acids.

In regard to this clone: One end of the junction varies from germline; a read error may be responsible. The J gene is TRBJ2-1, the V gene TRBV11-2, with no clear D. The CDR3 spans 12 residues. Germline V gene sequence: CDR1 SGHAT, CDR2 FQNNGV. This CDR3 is CASSSSLNQQFF. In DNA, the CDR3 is TGTGCCAGCAGCTCCAGCCTCAATCAGCAGTTCTTC.

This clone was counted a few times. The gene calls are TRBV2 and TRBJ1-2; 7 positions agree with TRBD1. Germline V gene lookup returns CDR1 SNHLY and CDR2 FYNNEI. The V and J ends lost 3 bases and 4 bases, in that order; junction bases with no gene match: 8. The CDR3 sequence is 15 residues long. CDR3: CASSEDTGTVYGYTF. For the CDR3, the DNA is TGTGCCAGCAGTGAGGATACCGGGACAGTCTATGGCTACACCTTC. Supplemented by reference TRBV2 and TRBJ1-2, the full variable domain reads EPEVTQTPSHQVTQMGQEVILRCVPISNHLYFYWYRQILGQKVEFLVSFYNNEISEKSEIFDDQFSVERPDGSNFTLKIRSTKLEDSAMYFCASSEDTGTVYGYTFGSGTRLTVV.

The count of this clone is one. Here the CDR3 DNA reads TGCGCCAGCAGCTTGTACCTTAGCGGGAGAGCCCCTGGCGAGCAGTACTTC. Translating it yields CASSLYLSGRAPGEQYF. J is TRBJ2-7 and V is TRBV5-1; 9 nucleotides line up with TRBD2. Trimming took 1 base from V and 6 from J; bases not matched to a gene: 14. The CDR3 extends over 17 amino acids. The germline gives CDR1 SGHRS, CDR2 YFSETQ.

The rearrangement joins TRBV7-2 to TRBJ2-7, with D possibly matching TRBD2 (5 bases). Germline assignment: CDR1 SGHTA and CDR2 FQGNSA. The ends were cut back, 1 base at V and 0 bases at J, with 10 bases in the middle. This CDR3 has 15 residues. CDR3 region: CASSLGPGISYEQYF. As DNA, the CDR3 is TGTGCCAGCAGCTTAGGTCCCGGGATCTCCTACGAGCAGTACTTC.

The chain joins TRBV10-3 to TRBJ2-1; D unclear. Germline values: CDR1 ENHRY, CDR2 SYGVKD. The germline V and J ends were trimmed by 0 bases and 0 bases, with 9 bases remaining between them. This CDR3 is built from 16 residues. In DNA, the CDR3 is TGTGCCATCAGTGAGTCGGTCCCGAGCTCCTACAATGAGCAGTTCTTC. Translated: CAISESVPSSYNEQFF.

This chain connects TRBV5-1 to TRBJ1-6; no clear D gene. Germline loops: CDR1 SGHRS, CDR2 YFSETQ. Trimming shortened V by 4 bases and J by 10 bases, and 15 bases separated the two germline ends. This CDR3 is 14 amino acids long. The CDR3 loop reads CASSGESRRSPLHF. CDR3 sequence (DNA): TGCGCCAGCAGCGGGGAATCACGGCGATCACCCCTCCACTTT.

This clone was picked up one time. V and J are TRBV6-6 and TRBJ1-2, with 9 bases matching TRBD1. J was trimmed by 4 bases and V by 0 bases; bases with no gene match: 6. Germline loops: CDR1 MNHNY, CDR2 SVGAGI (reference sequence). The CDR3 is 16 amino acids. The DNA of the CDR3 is TGTGCCAGCAGTTACTCCTCTCCGGACAGGGGCTATGGCTACACCTTC. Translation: CASSYSSPDRGYGYTF.

The CDR3 spells CASSLGAGALHEQFF. Here the CDR3 DNA reads TGTGCCAGCAGCTTAGGGGCGGGGGCTTTACATGAGCAGTTCTTC. The genes are TRBV11-2 and TRBJ2-1, with a tentative D call TRBD2 (7 bases). Germline V gene sequence: CDR1 SGHAT, CDR2 FQNNGV. The CDR3 extends over 15 amino acids. V was trimmed by 1 base and J by 8 bases, leaving 15 bases between them. The whole variable domain, remainder taken from reference TRBV11-2 and TRBJ2-1, is EAGVAQSPRYKIIEKRQSVAFWCNPISGHATLYWYQQILGQGPKLLIQFQNNGVVDDSQLPKDRFSAERLKGVDSTLKIQPAKLEDSAVYLCASSLGAGALHEQFFGPGTRLTVL.

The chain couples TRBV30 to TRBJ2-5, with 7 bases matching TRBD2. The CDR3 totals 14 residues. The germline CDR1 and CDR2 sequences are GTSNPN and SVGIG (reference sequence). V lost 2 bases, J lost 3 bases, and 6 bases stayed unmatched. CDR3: CAWSPGLGEETQYF. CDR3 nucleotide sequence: TGTGCCTGGAGTCCCGGACTAGGGGAAGAGACCCAGTACTTC.

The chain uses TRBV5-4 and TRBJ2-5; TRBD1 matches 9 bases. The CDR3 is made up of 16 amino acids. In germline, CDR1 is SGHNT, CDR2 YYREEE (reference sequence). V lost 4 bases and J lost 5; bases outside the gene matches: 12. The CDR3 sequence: CASSQPPGQGLETQYF. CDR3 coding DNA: TGTGCCAGCAGCCAACCCCCGGGACAGGGTTTGGAGACCCAGTACTTC.

The CDR3 coding sequence is TGTGCCAGCAGCCTGGCCTTGGACAGGGGAGTCTACGAGCAGTACTTC. Encoded protein: CASSLALDRGVYEQYF. The J gene is TRBJ2-7, the V gene TRBV5-5, with 9 positions matching TRBD1. CDR3 length equals 16 residues. With V trimmed by 4 bases and J by 3 bases, 11 bases remained unmatched. The germline V gene has CDR1 SGHKS and CDR2 YYEKEE (reference sequence).

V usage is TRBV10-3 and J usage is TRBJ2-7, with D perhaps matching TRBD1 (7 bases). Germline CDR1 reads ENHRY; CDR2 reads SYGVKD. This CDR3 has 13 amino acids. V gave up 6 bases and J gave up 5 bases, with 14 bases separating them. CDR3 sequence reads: CAIRVGGGDEQYF. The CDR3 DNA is TGTGCCATCAGGGTAGGAGGGGGCGACGAGCAGTACTTC.

CDR3 DNA sequence: TGCGCCAGCAGCCACCCGGGACAGGGGACCTACGAGCAGTACTTC. Its translation is CASSHPGQGTYEQYF. The chain links TRBV4-1 to TRBJ2-7, with TRBD1 identical over 10 bases. Germline loops: CDR1 MGHRA, CDR2 YSYEKL. The ends lost 3 bases at V and 2 bases at J; junction bases unmatched: 4. There are 15 residues in the CDR3.

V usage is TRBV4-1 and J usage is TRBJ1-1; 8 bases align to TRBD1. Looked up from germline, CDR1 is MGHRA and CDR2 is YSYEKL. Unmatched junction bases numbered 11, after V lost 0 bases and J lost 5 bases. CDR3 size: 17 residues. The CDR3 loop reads CASSQEVWQGARTEAFF. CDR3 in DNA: TGCGCCAGCAGCCAAGAGGTTTGGCAGGGGGCGCGAACTGAAGCTTTCTTT.

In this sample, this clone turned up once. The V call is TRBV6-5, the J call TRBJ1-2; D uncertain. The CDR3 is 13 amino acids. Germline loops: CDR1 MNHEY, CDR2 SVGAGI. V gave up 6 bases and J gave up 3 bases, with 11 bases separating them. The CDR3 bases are TGTGCCAGCAGACGGCTAGCAGACTATGGCTACACCTTC. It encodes CASRRLADYGYTF.